Below, one TCR beta chain is given with its context. The junction had 2 bases not matched to a gene; V was cut back by 2 bases and J by 3 bases. The CDR3 loop spans 14 amino acids. Germline V CDR1 and CDR2: KGHSH, LQKENI. Profiling relied on immunoSEQ multiplex PCR, and the TCRdb table lists in-frame clones only, not all of them. The table includes around 19,000 clones, approximately 90% detected once. This record comes from a study of blood T cell repertoires in COVID-19. About the research overall: The study drew acute and convalescent COVID-19 samples from the United States, Italy and Spain. T cells, B-cell-depleted T cells, or PBMCs provided the cDNA or gDNA that served as material.

The chain recombines TRBV18 with TRBJ2-7; 9 positions agree with TRBD1. Sample: peripheral blood. The receptor was derived from a human donor in a cohort sampled during active COVID-19. The CDR3 sequence is CASSPGTGFYEQYF. CDR3 nucleotides: TGTGCCAGCTCACCAGGGACAGGGTTCTACGAGCAGTACTTC.